Each of the 8 T cell receptor beta chains below was sequenced from the same sample in a study of T cells in Graves' hyperthyroidism and ophthalmopathy. TCR beta CDR3 regions were amplified from RNA. The TCR CDR3 was amplified in a first-round RT-PCR using the HTBI primer set. TCRdb fed the multiplex PCR reads into MiXCR, producing one record per CDR3 protein. The profile shows hundreds of thousands of distinct CDR3 sequences, 20% to 25% of them singletons. Sequencing used blood. Every receptor here comes from a man younger than 40 with Graves' ophthalmopathy.

This clonotype has more than one count but fewer than ten. V and J are TRBV7-6 and TRBJ2-6, with TRBD1 identical over 9 bases. The CDR3 sequence is 19 residues long. With 1 base clipped from V and 0 bases from J, the junction kept 7 bases outside the gene matches. CDR1 and CDR2 from the germline V gene are SGHVS and FNYEAQ. The chain's CDR3 is CASSLVDRGVSSGANVLTF. The DNA of the CDR3 is TGTGCCAGCAGCTTAGTTGACAGGGGGGTGAGCTCTGGGGCCAACGTCCTGACTTTC.

This clonotype has at least ten counts. The chain couples TRBV3-1 to TRBJ2-3, with TRBD2 matching over 7 bases. Germline V gene lookup returns CDR1 LGHDT and CDR2 YNNKEL (reference sequence). This CDR3 has 15 amino acids. V dropped 4 bases and J dropped 0; count of bases not matched to a gene: 4. Here the CDR3 reads CASSLYSGSTDTQYF. The CDR3 nucleotides read TGTGCCAGCAGCCTATATAGCGGGAGCACAGATACGCAGTATTTT.

In its sample, this clonotype was seen many times. The rearrangement links TRBV13 to TRBJ2-7, with 12 nucleotides matching TRBD2. Germline CDR1 is PRHDT and CDR2 is FYEKMQ (reference sequence). J lost 5 bases, V lost 4 bases, and 6 bases had no gene match. The CDR3 covers 15 residues. The CDR3 nucleotides read TGTGCCAGCAGCTCCCCGACTAGCGGGAGAGACGAGCAGTACTTC. It translates to CASSSPTSGRDEQYF.

This clonotype was observed at least ten times. The chain carries TRBV7-2 and TRBJ2-2; 8 bases align to TRBD1. V lost 4 bases, J lost 7 bases, and 5 bases stayed unmatched. There are 14 residues in the CDR3. Germline V gene sequence: CDR1 SGHTA, CDR2 FQGNSA. The CDR3 DNA is TGTGCCAGCAGCTGGACAGGGACCGGCGGGGAGCTGTTTTTT. The encoded protein is CASSWTGTGGELFF.

This sequence joins TRBV2 and TRBJ1-5; the D is unclear. Trimming cost V 6 bases and J 0 bases, with 9 bases left between them. Germline V gene data show CDR1 as SNHLY and CDR2 as FYNNEI. The CDR3 spans 14 residues. The CDR3 region has the DNA TGTGCCAGCAGGGACGGATTTAGCAATCAGCCCCAGCATTTT. Its translation: CASRDGFSNQPQHF.

Only a few counts were recorded for this clonotype. The CDR3 is CASDRGTATEAFF. Written as DNA, the CDR3 is TGTGCCAGCGACAGGGGGACGGCCACTGAAGCTTTCTTT. This chain connects TRBV2 to TRBJ1-1; 9 bases align to TRBD1. The CDR3 is 13 amino acids. Per germline, CDR1 SNHLY and CDR2 FYNNEI. V was clipped by 8 bases and J by 4 bases; unmatched bases: 5.

This clonotype has a handful of counts. This chain links TRBV5-1 with TRBJ1-6; D may be TRBD1 (6 bases). The length of the CDR3 is 17 residues. CDR1 is SGHRS and CDR2 is YFSETQ in the germline V gene. The V and J ends lost 4 bases and 10 bases respectively, with 24 bases between them. CDR3 DNA: TGCGCCAGCAGCATACACGGGACGGGGGCCCAGGCGTCACCCCTCCACTTT. Its translation: CASSIHGTGAQASPLHF.

The chain couples TRBV27 to TRBJ2-1, with 7 bases aligning to TRBD2. Germline CDR1 MNHEY, CDR2 SMNVEV (reference sequence). The CDR3 runs to 16 residues. V lost 5 bases, J lost 7 bases, and 14 bases stayed unmatched. The CDR3 DNA reads TGTGCCAGCAGTGGAGTGTCGCTAGCGGCACTTAATGAGCAGTTCTTC. Its protein is CASSGVSLAALNEQFF.